A single sample gave rise to the 21 T cell receptor beta chains below, sequenced in a study of blood T cells in healthy people across ages. For the second PCR, which ran for roughly 6 to 12 cycles, a sample-barcoded 5' primer and a J-beta primer mix were used. One entry per CDR3 protein results from TCRdb running MiXCR on the 5' RACE reads. The profile shows over a million distinct CDR3 sequences, approximately 43% of them singletons. The sample comprised blood. These receptors all stem from a young woman in good health.

The rearrangement uses TRBV29-1 and TRBJ2-3; 7 nucleotides match TRBD1. The germline V gene encodes CDR1 SQVTM and CDR2 ANQGSEA. The CDR3 is 12 amino acids. V shed 7 bases, J shed 2 bases, and the junction held 3 bases outside the gene matches. This chain's CDR3 is CSGTGATDTQYF. CDR3 DNA sequence: TGCAGCGGTACAGGGGCCACAGATACGCAGTATTTT.

Concerning this clonotype itself: Relative to the germline gene, one junction end is altered; a read error may explain this. V usage is TRBV3-1 and J usage is TRBJ1-2; D is possibly TRBD1 (6 bases). This CDR3 is 13 amino acids long. Germline V lookup: CDR1 LGHDT, CDR2 YNNKEL (reference sequence). CDR3 nucleotides: TGTGCCAGCAGCCTAAGGGGGGCTGTTGGCTTCACCTTC. Translation: CASSLRGAVGFTF.

The chain joins TRBV4-1 to TRBJ2-1; D remains unclear. From germline, CDR1 is MGHRA and CDR2 YSYEKL. The CDR3 runs 16 residues. The V and J ends lost 1 base and 3 bases respectively, with 13 bases between them. CDR3 nucleotide sequence: TGCGCCAGCAGCCAAGTGGGGTTTTCGGTCTACAATGAGCAGTTCTTC. It codes for CASSQVGFSVYNEQFF.

There are a few counts of this clonotype. This chain links TRBV15 with TRBJ1-2, with a weak D call TRBD1 (6 bases). The V gene lost 1 base and the J gene lost 2 bases, with 11 bases spanning the gap. CDR3 length: 15 amino acids. The V gene's germline CDR1 is LNHNV and CDR2 YYDKDF (reference sequence). The CDR3 sequence is CATSRGQALNYGYTF. CDR3 bases: TGTGCCACCAGCAGAGGACAGGCGTTAAACTATGGCTACACCTTC.

The V and J genes are TRBV11-2 and TRBJ2-2, with TRBD2 identical over 7 bases. Germline V gene sequence: CDR1 SGHAT, CDR2 FQNNGV. Unmatched junction bases numbered 18, after V lost 5 bases and J lost 3 bases. The CDR3 has 19 amino acids. This CDR3 reads CASSPFPGGWVADTGELFF. The CDR3 bases are TGTGCCAGCAGCCCCTTCCCGGGAGGTTGGGTTGCGGACACCGGGGAGCTGTTTTTT. Complete variable domain (other parts from reference TRBV11-2 and TRBJ2-2): EAGVAQSPRYKIIEKRQSVAFWCNPISGHATLYWYQQILGQGPKLLIQFQNNGVVDDSQLPKDRFSAERLKGVDSTLKIQPAKLEDSAVYLCASSPFPGGWVADTGELFFGEGSRLTVL.

The chain uses TRBV2 and TRBJ2-7; 7 bases map to TRBD1. The V gene end was trimmed by 7 bases and the J gene end by 1 base; junction bases not matched to a gene: 4. This CDR3 has 13 amino acids. Germline V CDR1 and CDR2: SNHLY, FYNNEI. The DNA for the CDR3 is TGTGCCAGCACTTGGGACAGATCCTACGAGCAGTACTTC. Amino acid sequence: CASTWDRSYEQYF.

V gene TRBV14 combines with J gene TRBJ2-7, with no clear D. The germline V and J ends were trimmed by 1 base and 3 bases, with 13 bases remaining between them. This CDR3 region has 15 residues. The germline gives CDR1 SGHDN, CDR2 FVKESK. The CDR3 here is CASSQAPDWFYEQYF. CDR3 nucleotides: TGTGCCAGCAGCCAAGCACCAGACTGGTTCTACGAGCAGTACTTC.

The chain couples TRBV5-1 to TRBJ2-7, with 7 bases lining up with TRBD1. The ends lost 4 bases at V and 1 base at J; junction bases unmatched: 11. This CDR3 is 16 amino acids long. The germline V gene encodes CDR1 SGHRS and CDR2 YFSETQ. DNA for the CDR3: TGCGCCAGCAGCCGGGGACAGACCTTCTGGTCCTACGAGCAGTACTTC. It translates to CASSRGQTFWSYEQYF.

This clonotype occurred a few times. This chain links TRBV2 with TRBJ2-1, with D possibly TRBD1 on 5 matching bases. The CDR3 has 15 residues. The germline V and J ends were trimmed by 2 bases and 0 bases, with 8 bases remaining between them. From germline, CDR1 is SNHLY and CDR2 FYNNEI. Written as DNA, the CDR3 is TGTGCCAGCAGTGAACCCAGGGTCTCCTACAATGAGCAGTTCTTC. Translated: CASSEPRVSYNEQFF.

This clonotype was counted only a few times. J is TRBJ2-1 and V is TRBV6-6; possible D gene TRBD2, 5 bases. The CDR3 is made up of 12 amino acids. Germline CDR1 reads MNHNY; CDR2 reads SVGAGI (reference sequence). Between the trimmed V and J ends, which lost 3 bases and 9 bases, there was a span of 9 bases. The CDR3: CASSYQRSEQFF. The CDR3 DNA reads TGTGCCAGCAGTTATCAGCGGAGTGAGCAGTTCTTC.

This clonotype was observed a handful of times. This chain links TRBV21-1 with TRBJ1-2. TRBV21-1 is flagged as a pseudogene. The CDR3 consists of 13 residues. The CDR3 is CASSALREDGYTF. The CDR3 nucleotides read TGTGCCAGCAGCGCCCTCCGAGAAGATGGCTACACCTTC.

This clonotype showed up many times. The chain's CDR3 is CASSLGKTGYETQYF. The DNA for the CDR3 is TGTGCCAGCAGCTTAGGCAAGACAGGGTACGAGACCCAGTACTTC. The rearrangement joins TRBV11-2 to TRBJ2-5; 7 bases are shared with TRBD1. From germline, CDR1 is SGHAT and CDR2 FQNNGV. This CDR3 spans 15 amino acids. J gave up 5 bases and V 1 base, and 7 bases lay outside the gene matches.

This clonotype appeared many times. The rearrangement joins TRBV3-1 to TRBJ2-3; D uncertain. Trimming removed 1 base from V and 4 bases from J, with 0 bases in between. Germline assignment: CDR1 LGHDT and CDR2 YNNKEL (reference sequence). The CDR3 sequence is 11 residues long. This CDR3 is CASSQADTQYF. In nucleotides, the CDR3 is TGTGCCAGCAGCCAAGCAGATACGCAGTATTTT.

This clonotype has only a few counts. CDR3 sequence reads: CASSMGQGVQPQHF. CDR3 sequence (DNA): TGTGCCAGCAGCATGGGACAGGGAGTTCAGCCCCAGCATTTT. The rearrangement uses TRBV6-5 and TRBJ1-5; 9 nucleotides align to TRBD1. The germline gives CDR1 MNHEY, CDR2 SVGAGI. V dropped 6 bases and J dropped 6; count of bases not matched to a gene: 6. This CDR3 comprises 14 residues.

This chain joins TRBV7-2 and TRBJ1-4, with D possibly TRBD1 on 5 matching bases. CDR3 size: 15 residues. Germline V gives CDR1 SGHTA, CDR2 FQGNSA. The germline V and J ends were trimmed by 5 bases and 7 bases, with 17 bases remaining between them. CDR3 sequence: CASSRVRDGAEKLFF. The CDR3 nucleotides are TGTGCCAGCAGCCGAGTGCGGGACGGGGCTGAAAAACTGTTTTTT.

In DNA, the CDR3 is TGTGCCAGCAGTGAAGGCGACGGGGGGGATGAGCAGTACTTC. Translated, it gives CASSEGDGGDEQYF. The chain is built from TRBV25-1 and TRBJ2-7; TRBD2 matches 8 bases. The length of the CDR3 is 14 residues. Trimming took 2 bases from V and 7 from J; bases not matched to a gene: 7. Germline V gene data show CDR1 as MGHDK and CDR2 as SYGVNS.

The chain recombines TRBV5-1 with TRBJ2-3; TRBD1 might be the D (5 bases). Trimming took off 4 bases at V and 3 bases at J, with 12 bases between the two ends. This CDR3 has 14 residues. Germline assignment: CDR1 SGHRS and CDR2 YFSETQ. The CDR3 DNA reads TGCGCCAGCAGCACCCAACAGGAAACAGATACGCAGTATTTT. This encodes CASSTQQETDTQYF.

This clonotype has just a few counts. The chain has TRBV27 and TRBJ1-5; D unclear. The V end lost 4 bases, the J end lost 0 bases, and 4 bases lay between the germline ends. Germline V gene data show CDR1 as MNHEY and CDR2 as SMNVEV (reference sequence). CDR3 length equals 13 residues. CDR3 DNA: TGTGCCAGCAGTTCCCTTAGCAATCAGCCCCAGCATTTT. It yields the protein CASSSLSNQPQHF.

Only a few counts were recorded for this clonotype. This chain links TRBV4-1 with TRBJ2-7; possible D gene TRBD2, 5 bases. Germline V gene data show CDR1 as MGHRA and CDR2 as YSYEKL. The CDR3 consists of 13 residues. V shed 0 bases and J shed 7 bases, with 10 bases lying between them. This CDR3 is CASSQDNGGEQYF. CDR3 sequence (DNA): TGCGCCAGCAGCCAAGATAACGGAGGAGAGCAGTACTTC.

In this sample, this clonotype turned up a few times. This chain uses TRBV27 with TRBJ1-1, with D uncertain. Trimming shortened V by 2 bases and J by 6 bases, and 22 bases separated the two germline ends. The length of the CDR3 is 17 residues. In germline, CDR1 is MNHEY, CDR2 SMNVEV (reference sequence). This CDR3 reads CASSLKGQSLLAAEAFF. The DNA for the CDR3 is TGTGCCAGCAGTTTAAAAGGGCAGTCCCTACTCGCCGCTGAAGCTTTCTTT.

The rearrangement links TRBV6-2 or TRBV6-3 to TRBJ2-1; TRBD2 matches at 10 bases. Germline trimming cut 7 bases from V and 7 bases from J; bases unmatched to any gene: 7. Germline lookup yields CDR1 MNHEY and CDR2 SVGEGT. The CDR3 is made up of 14 amino acids. The DNA for the CDR3 is TGTGCCAGCAAGGCAGCGGGAGGGAATAATGAGCAGTTCTTC. Its protein product is CASKAAGGNNEQFF.